This T cell receptor (beta chain) was retrieved from a study of blood T cell repertoires in COVID-19. Clones were sequenced by immunoSEQ multiplex PCR, and TCRdb holds only the in-frame ones, with some missing. In the table there are approximately 430,000 clones, 86% of which are singletons. Trimming removed 5 bases at V and 8 bases at J, with 15 bases between. The germline CDR1 and CDR2 sequences are MNHEY and SVGAGI. The CDR3 extends over 14 amino acids. The receptor's source is a woman younger than 45 with active or convalescent COVID-19. The rearrangement uses TRBV6-5 and TRBJ1-4; TRBD1 might be the D (5 bases). Sequencing was carried out using peripheral blood. This chain's CDR3 is CASSQGPLLEKLFF. The CDR3 DNA reads as TGTGCCAGCAGTCAGGGCCCCCTCTTGGAAAAACTGTTTTTT.